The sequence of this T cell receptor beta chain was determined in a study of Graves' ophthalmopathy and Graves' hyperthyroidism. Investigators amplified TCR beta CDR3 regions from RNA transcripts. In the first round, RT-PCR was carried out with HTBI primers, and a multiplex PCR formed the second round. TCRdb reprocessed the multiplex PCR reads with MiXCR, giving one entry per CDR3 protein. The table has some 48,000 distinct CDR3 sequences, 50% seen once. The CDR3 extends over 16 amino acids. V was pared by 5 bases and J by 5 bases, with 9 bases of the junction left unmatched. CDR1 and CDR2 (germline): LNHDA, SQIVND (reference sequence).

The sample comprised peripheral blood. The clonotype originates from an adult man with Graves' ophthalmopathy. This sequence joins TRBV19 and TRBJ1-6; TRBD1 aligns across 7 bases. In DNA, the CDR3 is TGTGCCAGTAGTGATTCTTGGACAGGCGATAATTCACCCCTCCACTTT. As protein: CASSDSWTGDNSPLHF. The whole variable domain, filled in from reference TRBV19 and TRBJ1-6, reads DGGITQSPKYLFRKEGQNVTLSCEQNLNHDAMYWYRQDPGQGLRLIYYSQIVNDFQKGDIAEGYSVSREKKESFPLTVTSAQKNPTAFYLCASSDSWTGDNSPLHFGNGTRLTVT.